A single sample is the source of the 12 T cell receptor beta chains below, sequenced in a study of blood T cell repertoires in COVID-19. Sequenced by immunoSEQ multiplex PCR; TCRdb stores in-frame clones only, minus some. The sample records about 56,000 clones, about 90% being singletons. Specimen: peripheral blood. Receptor source: a human donor in a cohort sampled during active COVID-19.

The V gene is TRBV9, the J gene TRBJ1-1, with D possibly being TRBD1 (5 bases). Trimming cost V 4 bases and J 1 base, with 26 bases left between them. This CDR3 is 19 amino acids long. CDR1 SGDLS and CDR2 YYNGEE come from the germline V gene. The CDR3 spells CASSPMAGGLPGRNTEAFF. CDR3 DNA sequence: TGTGCCAGCAGCCCGATGGCTGGGGGACTCCCCGGGCGGAACACTGAAGCTTTCTTT.

V is TRBV6-6 and J is TRBJ2-1; TRBD1 matches 9 bases. The CDR3 contains 16 residues. V lost 1 base and J lost 6; bases outside the gene matches: 7. CDR1 is MNHNY, CDR2 SVGAGI, per germline (reference sequence). Written as DNA, the CDR3 is TGTGCCAGCAGTTACTTCCGGGACAGGGTGGGCAATGAGCAGTTCTTC. It codes for CASSYFRDRVGNEQFF.

V and J are TRBV5-5 and TRBJ2-5; TRBD2 agrees at 8 bases. Germline loops: CDR1 SGHKS, CDR2 YYEKEE (reference sequence). CDR3 length equals 17 residues. Trimming took 4 bases from V and 2 from J; bases not matched to a gene: 13. Written as DNA, the CDR3 is TGTGCCAGCAGCCACCACGGGCGCGGGGGGCCTCAAGAGACCCAGTACTTC. It yields the protein CASSHHGRGGPQETQYF. The complete variable domain, with remaining parts taken from reference TRBV5-5 and TRBJ2-5, reads DAGVTQSPTHLIKTRGQQVTLRCSPISGHKSVSWYQQVLGQGPQFIFQYYEKEERGRGNFPDRFSARQFPNYSSELNVNALLLGDSALYLCASSHHGRGGPQETQYFGPGTRLLVL.

This sequence joins TRBV7-2 and TRBJ1-1; possibly TRBD1 for D (6 bases). Per the germline V gene, CDR1 is SGHTA and CDR2 is FQGNSA. This CDR3 contains 15 residues. Trimming pared 0 bases from V and 1 base from J, leaving 9 bases between. CDR3 amino acids: CASSLALTGNTEAFF. CDR3 nucleotides: TGTGCCAGCAGCTTAGCCCTGACAGGGAACACTGAAGCTTTCTTT.

The J gene is TRBJ1-2, the V gene TRBV23-1; TRBD1 is a possible D gene (5 bases). TRBV23-1 is filed as an ORF, its function uncertain. This CDR3 region has 14 residues. V gave up 0 bases and J gave up 6 bases, with 11 bases separating them. For the CDR3, the DNA is TGCGCCAGCAGTCAATCGAAAGGGGCTCATGGCTACACCTTC. Encoded protein: CASSQSKGAHGYTF.

The V and J genes are TRBV13 and TRBJ2-5, with 8 bases matching TRBD1. CDR1 and CDR2 from the germline V gene are PRHDT and FYEKMQ (reference sequence). J lost 6 bases, V lost 4 bases, and 7 bases had no gene match. CDR3 length equals 14 residues. The chain's CDR3 is CASSSDRVEKTQYF. In nucleotides, the CDR3 is TGTGCCAGCAGCTCGGACAGGGTGGAAAAGACCCAGTACTTC. Drawing the rest from reference TRBV13 and TRBJ2-5, the complete variable domain is AAGVIQSPRHLIKEKRETATLKCYPIPRHDTVYWYQQGPGQDPQFLISFYEKMQSDKGSIPDRFSAQQFSDYHSELNMSSLELGDSALYFCASSSDRVEKTQYFGPGTRLLVL.

V gene TRBV18 combines with J gene TRBJ2-3, with 12 nucleotides matching TRBD2. Germline V gene sequence: CDR1 KGHSH, CDR2 LQKENI. The CDR3 is 16 residues long. J was trimmed by 2 bases and V by 3 bases; bases with no gene match: 3. The CDR3, as DNA: TGTGCCAGCTCACCTCTAGCGGGGGGGACCACAGATACGCAGTATTTT. Residues: CASSPLAGGTTDTQYF.

The rearrangement uses TRBV7-2 and TRBJ1-2; 8 bases line up with TRBD1. CDR1 SGHTA and CDR2 FQGNSA come from the germline V gene. V was clipped by 1 base and J by 1 base; unmatched bases: 2. The CDR3 extends over 15 amino acids. The CDR3 DNA reads TGTGCCAGCAGCTTAGGGACAGGGAATAACTATGGCTACACCTTC. Translation gives CASSLGTGNNYGYTF. The full variable domain, with the rest looked up from reference TRBV7-2 and TRBJ1-2, is GAGVSQSPSNKVTEKGKDVELRCDPISGHTALYWYRQSLGQGLEFLIYFQGNSAPDKSGLPSDRFSAERTGGSVSTLTIQRTQQEDSAVYLCASSLGTGNNYGYTFGSGTRLTVV.

This clone has only a few counts. Compared with germline, one end of the junction differs, possibly owing to a read error. The chain has TRBV5-4 and TRBJ1-4; D not certain. There are 15 residues in the CDR3. Germline-derived CDR1 and CDR2 are SGHNT and YYREEE (reference sequence). The CDR3 sequence is CASSLDVGTNEKLFF. The CDR3 DNA reads TGTGCCAGCAGCTTGGACGTAGGCACTAACGAAAAACTGTTTTTT.

The V and J genes are TRBV2 and TRBJ2-1, with TRBD2 identical over 8 bases. Germline CDR1 reads SNHLY; CDR2 reads FYNNEI. This CDR3 is 16 amino acids long. V dropped 2 bases and J dropped 7; count of bases not matched to a gene: 10. CDR3 in amino acids: CASSEISGGAWNEQFF. The CDR3, as DNA: TGTGCCAGCAGTGAAATATCCGGGGGGGCTTGGAATGAGCAGTTCTTC.

This chain links TRBV7-9 with TRBJ1-2; 7 bases are a match to TRBD1. This CDR3 has 13 residues. Germline CDR1 and CDR2: SEHNR and FQNEAQ (reference sequence). After removal of 5 bases from V and 6 bases from J, the junction contained 6 bases not matched to a gene. The CDR3 reads CASSIQGSDGYTF. CDR3 bases: TGTGCCAGCAGCATACAGGGGAGTGATGGCTACACCTTC.

This chain joins TRBV20-1 and TRBJ2-5, with D perhaps TRBD2 (6 bases). CDR3 length: 11 amino acids. Germline assignment: CDR1 DFQATT and CDR2 SNEGSKA (reference sequence). With 8 bases removed from V and 2 bases from J, the gap between germline ends came to 9 bases. The CDR3 sequence: CSIADQETQYF. The CDR3 DNA sequence: TGCAGTATAGCGGATCAAGAGACCCAGTACTTC.